The present entry profiles one T cell receptor beta chain with its context. Its antigen is still unknown. The data were taken from a study of beta chain features in type 1 diabetes. What was sequenced were expressed TCRB transcripts, since all of the isolated RNA had been reverse transcribed. Generated by immunoSEQ multiplex PCR, the TCRdb table keeps only in-frame clones and is missing some. The table shows fewer than 450,000 clones, with less than 15% occurring only once. Study findings and constraints: Among all four CD4+ subsets, Type 1 diabetes patients had TCRB CDR3s that were moderately but significantly shorter.

CDR1 is SQVTM, CDR2 ANQGSEA, per germline. Trimming removed 7 bases at V and 1 base at J, with 8 bases between. There are 12 residues in the CDR3. The source material was naive CD4+ T cells from blood. This rearrangement joins TRBV29-1 to TRBJ2-1; the D is unclear. The sequence was obtained from a woman aged 18-35 years with type 1 diabetes. The CDR3, as DNA: TGCAGCGCCTCCCAGTCCTACAATGAGCAGTTCTTC. It translates to CSASQSYNEQFF.